Presented here are 18 T cell receptor beta chains from one specimen sequenced in a study of Ad26.COV2.S vaccination and SARS-CoV-2 variants. The treatment denotes: about 20 received Ad26.COV2.S at low or high dose, single or two shots; about 5 received placebo; per-sample allocation not given. Sampling happened 63 days after the first vaccine or placebo injection. This table comes from immunoSEQ multiplex PCR, and its TCRdb copy is limited to in-frame clones, with some not included. Here the sample spans hundreds of thousands of clones, approximately 86% being singletons. The input for sequencing was peripheral blood, taken in a trial of Ad26.COV2.S vaccine versus placebo. Every receptor here comes from a person between 18 and 60 years old who received the Ad26.COV2.S COVID-19 vaccine or a placebo.

This clone was seen a single time. This chain uses TRBV6-1 with TRBJ2-7; 8 bases map to TRBD1. The ends lost 2 bases at V and 3 bases at J; junction bases unmatched: 6. The CDR3 runs 15 residues. The germline V gene has CDR1 MNHNS and CDR2 SASEGT. The CDR3 loop is CASSELQGGSYEQYF. CDR3 nucleotides: TGTGCCAGCAGTGAACTACAGGGGGGCAGCTACGAGCAGTACTTC.

The V call is TRBV7-8, the J call TRBJ1-1; D unclear. Trimming cost V 0 bases and J 1 base, with 12 bases left between them. CDR1 and CDR2 from the germline V gene are SGHVS and FQNEAQ. The CDR3 consists of 16 residues. Here the CDR3 DNA reads TGTGCCAGCAGCTTAGCATCTCCACATCCGAACACTGAAGCTTTCTTT. Encoded protein: CASSLASPHPNTEAFF.

The rearrangement uses TRBV7-9 and TRBJ2-3; weak D call: TRBD2 (6 bases). The CDR3 extends over 13 amino acids. Per germline, CDR1 SEHNR and CDR2 FQNEAQ (reference sequence). The ends were cut back, 4 bases at V and 7 bases at J, with 12 bases in the middle. The CDR3 loop is CASSSRTKHTQYF. The DNA of the CDR3 is TGTGCCAGCAGCTCCAGGACTAAGCATACGCAGTATTTT.

This rearrangement joins TRBV28 to TRBJ2-7; D not certain. This CDR3 region has 12 residues. V was cut by 4 bases and J by 5 bases, with 9 bases left in between. Germline values: CDR1 MDHEN, CDR2 SYDVKM. In DNA form, the CDR3 reads TGTGCCAGCAGTTCGGACCAAAACGAGCAGTACTTC. Translating gives CASSSDQNEQYF.

The CDR3 is CASSPQTGRDEKLFF. Written as DNA, the CDR3 is TGTGCCAGCAGCCCACAGACAGGCCGGGATGAAAAACTGTTTTTT. The V and J genes are TRBV9 and TRBJ1-4; possibly TRBD1 for D (6 bases). This CDR3 contains 15 residues. V lost 4 bases and J 6 bases, leaving 16 bases between the germline ends. Germline V lookup: CDR1 SGDLS, CDR2 YYNGEE. Full variable domain (outside the CDR3, taken from reference TRBV9 and TRBJ1-4): DSGVTQTPKHLITATGQRVTLRCSPRSGDLSVYWYQQSLDQGLQFLIQYYNGEERAKGNILERFSAQQFPDLHSELNLSSLELGDSALYFCASSPQTGRDEKLFFGSGTQLSVL.

The count of this clone is one. J is TRBJ2-5 and V is TRBV2, with 7 positions matching TRBD1. The V and J ends lost 6 bases and 4 bases, in that order; junction bases with no gene match: 5. From germline, CDR1 is SNHLY and CDR2 FYNNEI. The CDR3 has 13 residues. This CDR3 reads CASSYRGRETQYF. The CDR3, as DNA: TGTGCCAGCAGCTACAGGGGTCGAGAGACCCAGTACTTC.

In regard to this clone: The sample has other DNA sequences that encode this CDR3 too. The rearrangement links TRBV29-1 to TRBJ2-1; D gene unclear. The V gene's germline CDR1 is SQVTM and CDR2 ANQGSEA. This CDR3 has 13 amino acids. V lost 4 bases and J lost 0, with 7 bases in between. The DNA of the CDR3 is TGCAGCGTTGGGGTGGGCTCCTACAATGAGCAGTTCTTC. Translated, it gives CSVGVGSYNEQFF.

V gene TRBV27 combines with J gene TRBJ2-2; D uncertain. The CDR3 sequence is 16 residues long. CDR1 is MNHEY, CDR2 SMNVEV, per germline (reference sequence). The V and J ends lost 3 bases and 0 bases respectively, with 11 bases between them. The CDR3 reads CASSFWGNANTGELFF. The CDR3 DNA is TGTGCCAGCAGTTTCTGGGGAAATGCGAACACCGGGGAGCTGTTTTTT.

The rearrangement uses TRBV6-2 or TRBV6-3 and TRBJ2-7; 9 nucleotides align to TRBD1. CDR1 is MNHEY, CDR2 SVGEGT, per germline. The ends lost 7 bases at V and 4 bases at J; junction bases unmatched: 14. The CDR3 is made up of 16 amino acids. CDR3 residues: CASTPGQGHRGYEQYF. The CDR3, as DNA: TGTGCCAGCACCCCTGGACAGGGGCACCGAGGGTACGAGCAGTACTTC.

V gene TRBV5-1 combines with J gene TRBJ2-7; no firm D call. V lost 0 bases to trimming and J lost 4 bases, with 5 bases between them. The CDR3 covers 12 residues. The V gene's germline CDR1 is SGHRS and CDR2 YFSETQ. The DNA for the CDR3 is TGCGCCAGCAGCTTGGGTACATACGAGCAGTACTTC. Translated: CASSLGTYEQYF.

CDR3 coding DNA: TGCGCCAGCAGCCTAAGCGTAGACAGCGTATACGAGCAGTACTTC. Translation: CASSLSVDSVYEQYF. The chain carries TRBV4-3 and TRBJ2-7; possibly TRBD1 for D (5 bases). CDR1 and CDR2 (germline): LGHNA, YSLEER. Trimming removed 4 bases at V and 4 bases at J, with 17 bases between. The CDR3 consists of 15 residues.

The chain links TRBV6-5 to TRBJ1-5, with D hard to call. The ends were cut back, 7 bases at V and 2 bases at J, with 15 bases in the middle. CDR1 and CDR2 (germline): MNHEY, SVGAGI. The CDR3 is 15 residues long. CDR3 in amino acids: CASTTWMWGNQPQHF. The CDR3, as DNA: TGTGCCAGCACCACGTGGATGTGGGGCAATCAGCCCCAGCATTTT.

The chain's CDR3 is CASSLYRQGPYNEQFF. The CDR3 DNA reads TGCGCCAGCAGCTTATACAGACAGGGCCCGTACAATGAGCAGTTCTTC. This rearrangement joins TRBV5-1 to TRBJ2-1; 7 positions match TRBD1. The CDR3 consists of 16 residues. Germline lookup yields CDR1 SGHRS and CDR2 YFSETQ. V trimming: 2 bases; J trimming: 4 bases; junction bases outside the gene matches: 9.

This chain links TRBV27 with TRBJ2-2; 13 nucleotides match TRBD2. Germline CDR1 reads MNHEY; CDR2 reads SMNVEV (reference sequence). The CDR3 sequence is 17 residues long. With V trimmed by 4 bases and J by 6 bases, 8 bases remained unmatched. CDR3 sequence reads: CASSSGLAGVSSGELFF. In nucleotides, the CDR3 is TGTGCCAGCAGTTCTGGACTAGCGGGAGTGTCTTCCGGGGAGCTGTTTTTT.

This clone was detected only once. J is TRBJ2-7 and V is TRBV2; perhaps TRBD1 as D (5 bases). The CDR3 sequence is 12 residues long. The ends were cut back, 4 bases at V and 7 bases at J, with 11 bases in the middle. The germline CDR1 and CDR2 sequences are SNHLY and FYNNEI. The CDR3 DNA reads as TGTGCCAGCAGTGTGGGGCCGTTTGAGCAGTACTTC. This codes for CASSVGPFEQYF.

The chain carries TRBV3-1 (or the pseudogene TRBV3-2) and TRBJ1-1, with 10 bases that match TRBD1. CDR3 length: 15 amino acids. V gave up 5 bases and J gave up 4 bases; unmatched junction bases: 7. CDR1 and CDR2 (germline): LGHDT, YNNKEL (reference sequence). Here the CDR3 reads CASSAPRDRGTEAFF. DNA for the CDR3: TGTGCCAGCAGCGCCCCCCGGGACAGGGGCACTGAAGCTTTCTTT.

Comments on this clone: In the same sample, other DNA sequences code for this CDR3. The chain is built from TRBV2 and TRBJ2-1; TRBD2 is a possible D gene (6 bases). With 6 bases removed from V and 4 bases from J, the gap between germline ends came to 10 bases. The germline gives CDR1 SNHLY, CDR2 FYNNEI. The CDR3 runs 13 residues. CDR3 sequence reads: CASRLAAYNEQFF. DNA of the CDR3: TGTGCCAGCAGGTTAGCGGCTTACAATGAGCAGTTCTTC. Combining the CDR3 with reference TRBV2 and TRBJ2-1 gives the whole variable domain EPEVTQTPSHQVTQMGQEVILRCVPISNHLYFYWYRQILGQKVEFLVSFYNNEISEKSEIFDDQFSVERPDGSNFTLKIRSTKLEDSAMYFCASRLAAYNEQFFGPGTRLTVL.

The V and J genes are TRBV12-3 or TRBV12-4 and TRBJ2-7; unclear D gene. The length of the CDR3 is 13 residues. The V and J ends lost 5 bases and 3 bases respectively, with 11 bases between them. CDR3 residues: CASSPPDGYEQYF. The CDR3 nucleotides are TGTGCCAGCAGTCCCCCGGACGGCTACGAGCAGTACTTC.